The 28 T cell receptor beta chains in this list originate from one sample, sequenced in a study of cytomegalovirus exposure and HLA in healthy donors. Both 60 Vbeta primers and 13 Jbeta primers went into the PCR. Data came from immunoSEQ multiplex PCR; TCRdb stores just in-frame clones and leaves some out. Among approximately 170,000 clones listed, more than 70% were seen once. Sequencing was performed on PBMCs. The receptor source for this set is a male donor in good health and CMV-seronegative.

J is TRBJ2-5 and V is TRBV14, with 9 bases identical to TRBD2. Near its end, the DNA agrees better with TRBJ2-7, so the J call may be wrong. There are 14 residues in the CDR3. Germline V gene sequence: CDR1 SGHDN, CDR2 FVKESK. The CDR3 spells CASSRIAGAYEQYF. As DNA, the CDR3 is TGTGCCAGCAGCCGGATAGCGGGAGCCTACGAGCAGTACTTC.

This rearrangement joins TRBV9 to TRBJ1-1; 7 bases align to TRBD1. Germline V gene lookup returns CDR1 SGDLS and CDR2 YYNGEE. CDR3 length: 14 residues. The V gene end was trimmed by 3 bases and the J gene end by 4 bases; junction bases not matched to a gene: 6. The CDR3, as DNA: TGTGCCAGCAGCGACAGGGGTCGGGGCACTGAAGCTTTCTTT. This sequence encodes CASSDRGRGTEAFF.

The V gene is TRBV28, the J gene TRBJ2-7, with a tentative D call TRBD1 (6 bases). Trimming stripped 6 bases from V and 3 bases from J, with 24 bases between. In germline, CDR1 is MDHEN, CDR2 SYDVKM. This CDR3 has 17 residues. CDR3 region: CASSPMALDRHSYEQYF. In DNA form, the CDR3 reads TGTGCCAGCAGCCCTATGGCCCTGGACAGACATAGCTACGAGCAGTACTTC.

The chain links TRBV10-3 to TRBJ2-1, with 9 bases fitting TRBD2. Germline CDR1 and CDR2: ENHRY and SYGVKD. The CDR3 spans 14 residues. J gave up 9 bases and V 4 bases, and 7 bases lay outside the gene matches. In DNA, the CDR3 is TGTGCCATCAGTGTTGGCGGGGGGGCCGGTGAGCAGTTCTTC. It yields the protein CAISVGGGAGEQFF.

This rearrangement joins TRBV29-1 to TRBJ2-3; the match to TRBD1 covers 7 bases. Losses at the gene ends were 1 base for V and 4 bases for J; bases not matched to a gene: 2. The CDR3 is 13 amino acids. The germline V gene has CDR1 SQVTM and CDR2 ANQGSEA. The CDR3 loop reads CSVEAQGSDTQYF. The CDR3, as DNA: TGCAGCGTTGAAGCACAGGGGTCAGATACGCAGTATTTT.

On this clone itself: This CDR3 is missing its conserved last phenylalanine or tryptophan, likely due to a read error. J is TRBJ2-7 and V is TRBV30; the D gene is possibly TRBD1 (6 bases). Germline V gene sequence: CDR1 GTSNPN, CDR2 SVGIG (reference sequence). V lost 1 base to trimming and J lost 4 bases, with 17 bases between them. The CDR3 totals 15 residues. The CDR3 protein is CAWSDETGKGYEQYS. CDR3 nucleotides: TGTGCCTGGAGTGACGAAACAGGGAAGGGGTACGAGCAGTACTCC.

The chain carries TRBV5-5 and TRBJ2-7, with D possibly TRBD2 on 9 matching bases. V lost 4 bases, J lost 0 bases, and 29 bases lay in between. The germline CDR1 and CDR2 sequences are SGHKS and YYEKEE (reference sequence). The CDR3 loop spans 20 amino acids. CDR3: CASSPEGQGARLAVSYEQYF. The CDR3 DNA is TGTGCCAGCAGCCCGGAGGGGCAGGGGGCGAGACTAGCGGTCTCCTACGAGCAGTACTTC.

This clone appeared once. This rearrangement joins TRBV7-6 to TRBJ2-6; D call uncertain. CDR1 is SGHVS, CDR2 FNYEAQ, per germline. V was pared by 5 bases and J by 0 bases, with 14 bases between. The length of the CDR3 is 17 residues. This CDR3 is CASSPRVPRSGANVLTF. For the CDR3, the DNA is TGTGCCAGCAGCCCCCGGGTCCCCCGCTCTGGGGCCAACGTCCTGACTTTC.

The CDR3 reads CASSSRGSLSYEQYF. In nucleotides, the CDR3 is TGCGCCAGCAGCTCCAGGGGAAGTCTCTCCTACGAGCAGTACTTC. The chain joins TRBV5-1 to TRBJ2-7; D might be TRBD1 (6 bases). V was pared by 3 bases and J by 0 bases, with 13 bases between. This CDR3 spans 15 amino acids. The germline V gene has CDR1 SGHRS and CDR2 YFSETQ.

The CDR3 loop is CASSVLVTGELFF. The CDR3 DNA follows: TGTGCCAGCAGCGTTCTTGTGACCGGGGAGCTGTTTTTT. This chain connects TRBV9 to TRBJ2-2, with D uncertain. Per germline, CDR1 SGDLS and CDR2 YYNGEE. The CDR3 contains 13 residues. V lost 2 bases and J 5 bases, leaving 7 bases between the germline ends. The variable domain in full, completed from reference TRBV9 and TRBJ2-2, reads DSGVTQTPKHLITATGQRVTLRCSPRSGDLSVYWYQQSLDQGLQFLIQYYNGEERAKGNILERFSAQQFPDLHSELNLSSLELGDSALYFCASSVLVTGELFFGEGSRLTVL.

This chain uses TRBV11-2 with TRBJ2-3; 10 bases map to TRBD1. V trimming: 0 bases; J trimming: 5 bases; junction bases outside the gene matches: 8. Germline loops: CDR1 SGHAT, CDR2 FQNNGV. This CDR3 is 17 amino acids long. CDR3 amino acids: CASSLESDRGRKDTQYF. CDR3 bases: TGTGCCAGCAGCTTAGAATCCGACAGGGGGCGCAAAGATACGCAGTATTTT.

This clone was observed a single time. The CDR3 protein is CSAGTGGGYTF. CDR3 in DNA: TGCAGCGCCGGGACAGGGGGCGGCTACACCTTC. The chain is built from TRBV29-1 and TRBJ1-2, with 12 bases lining up with TRBD1. Germline values: CDR1 SQVTM, CDR2 ANQGSEA. The CDR3 consists of 11 residues. V shed 7 bases and J 8 bases; nucleotides not matched to a gene: 2.

The chain uses TRBV19 and TRBJ2-3, with 7 bases lining up with TRBD1. Germline V gene lookup returns CDR1 LNHDA and CDR2 SQIVND (reference sequence). This CDR3 is 15 amino acids long. V was pared by 6 bases and J by 1 base, with 7 bases of the junction left unmatched. DNA for the CDR3: TGTGCCAGTAGCCCACAGGGGCCTCGCACAGATACGCAGTATTTT. Amino acid sequence: CASSPQGPRTDTQYF.

The chain links TRBV7-6 to TRBJ2-5, with 12 bases matching TRBD1. There are 14 residues in the CDR3. The V segment lost 5 bases and the J segment 5 bases; nucleotides outside the gene matches: 3. Per germline, CDR1 SGHVS and CDR2 FNYEAQ. CDR3 nucleotides: TGTGCCAGCAGCGGGACAGGGGGCTGGGAGACCCAGTACTTC. Amino acids: CASSGTGGWETQYF.

This clone occurred a few times. The chain employs TRBV5-8 and TRBJ1-5, with D unclear. Trimming took off 2 bases at V and 4 bases at J, with 10 bases between the two ends. The germline CDR1 and CDR2 sequences are SGHTS and YDEGEE. This CDR3 spans 14 amino acids. Here the CDR3 reads CASSFDPGNQPQHF. CDR3 DNA sequence: TGTGCCAGCAGCTTCGATCCCGGGAATCAGCCCCAGCATTTT.

This chain connects TRBV7-6 to TRBJ2-3, with 7 bases matching TRBD2. Trimming cost V 1 base and J 2 bases; bases outside gene matches: 3. This CDR3 region has 15 residues. The germline V gene encodes CDR1 SGHVS and CDR2 FNYEAQ. CDR3 protein: CASSLGGGATDTQYF. The DNA of the CDR3 is TGTGCCAGCAGCTTAGGGGGAGGGGCCACAGATACGCAGTATTTT. The full variable domain, in which reference TRBV7-6 and TRBJ2-3 provide the parts outside the CDR3, is GAGVSQSPRYKVTKRGQDVALRCDPISGHVSLYWYRQALGQGPEFLTYFNYEAQQDKSGLPNDRFSAERPEGSISTLTIQRTEQRDSAMYRCASSLGGGATDTQYFGPGTRLTVL.

V usage is TRBV5-4 and J usage is TRBJ1-6; D gene unclear. The V gene's germline CDR1 is SGHNT and CDR2 YYREEE (reference sequence). V was trimmed by 4 bases and J by 6 bases, leaving 11 bases between them. The CDR3 sequence is 14 residues long. CDR3 loop: CASSVDGGNSPLHF. CDR3 nucleotides: TGTGCCAGCAGCGTGGACGGAGGTAATTCACCCCTCCACTTT.

The J gene is TRBJ2-1, the V gene TRBV2, with TRBD2 identical over 8 bases. There are 14 residues in the CDR3. Trimming removed 10 bases from V and 3 bases from J; junction bases left unmatched: 8. Germline V lookup: CDR1 SNHLY, CDR2 FYNNEI. CDR3 region: CATGGLAGYNEQFF. DNA for the CDR3: TGTGCCACCGGAGGACTAGCCGGCTACAATGAGCAGTTCTTC.

The chain joins TRBV7-9 to TRBJ1-1; no definite D call. Germline V gives CDR1 SEHNR, CDR2 FQNEAQ (reference sequence). This CDR3 has 11 amino acids. Trimming shortened V by 1 base and J by 8 bases, and 5 bases separated the two germline ends. CDR3 protein: CASSLGQEAFF. The CDR3 nucleotides are TGTGCCAGCAGCTTAGGACAAGAAGCTTTCTTT.

This clone appeared many times. The chain joins TRBV5-6 to TRBJ1-1, with 7 bases matching TRBD1. The ends lost 4 bases at V and 4 bases at J; junction bases unmatched: 4. Germline CDR1 SGHDT, CDR2 YYEEEE. This CDR3 is built from 13 residues. DNA for the CDR3: TGTGCCAGCAGCCGACAGGGTGGCACTGAAGCTTTCTTT. Protein product: CASSRQGGTEAFF.

The chain is built from TRBV4-3 and TRBJ1-1; a possible D gene is TRBD1 (5 bases). Germline V gene sequence: CDR1 LGHNA, CDR2 YSLEER. The V end was cut by 0 bases, the J end by 0 bases, with 14 bases between. The CDR3 covers 17 residues. DNA for the CDR3: TGCGCCAGCAGCCAAGATTCTTTAAGACAGTTGAACACTGAAGCTTTCTTT. This codes for CASSQDSLRQLNTEAFF.

This sequence joins TRBV4-3 and TRBJ2-6, with D maybe TRBD2 (6 bases). The germline gives CDR1 LGHNA, CDR2 YSLEER. The germline V and J ends were trimmed by 0 bases and 1 base, with 10 bases remaining between them. The CDR3 length is 17 residues. CDR3 residues: CASSQDVAGSGANVLTF. DNA of the CDR3: TGCGCCAGCAGCCAAGATGTGGCGGGGTCTGGGGCCAACGTCCTGACTTTC.

The chain combines TRBV5-1 with TRBJ2-7; D is undetermined. There are 12 residues in the CDR3. The V end lost 1 base, the J end lost 1 base, and 3 bases lay between the germline ends. Germline CDR1 is SGHRS and CDR2 is YFSETQ. CDR3 loop: CASSLPSYEQYF. The CDR3 DNA is TGCGCCAGCAGCTTGCCGTCCTACGAGCAGTACTTC.

The chain joins TRBV7-2 to TRBJ1-3, with TRBD1 matching 7 bases. Germline V lookup: CDR1 SGHTA, CDR2 FQGNSA. The CDR3 is 14 residues long. With 5 bases clipped from V and 2 bases from J, the junction kept 3 bases outside the gene matches. The CDR3 sequence: CASSPGQAGNTIYF. The CDR3 DNA follows: TGTGCCAGCAGCCCCGGACAGGCTGGAAACACCATATATTTT.

The chain uses TRBV11-2 and TRBJ2-7; 11 bases match TRBD2. CDR3 length: 16 amino acids. Trimming cost V 0 bases and J 2 bases; bases outside gene matches: 3. Germline-derived CDR1 and CDR2 are SGHAT and FQNNGV. The CDR3 nucleotides read TGTGCCAGCAGCTTAGAGCGACTAGCGGGGCCCTACGAGCAGTACTTC. This translates into CASSLERLAGPYEQYF.

This clone was counted between two and nine times. The chain joins TRBV7-2 to TRBJ2-7; 8 bases map to TRBD2. The CDR3 covers 15 residues. The V gene end was trimmed by 5 bases and the J gene end by 6 bases; junction bases not matched to a gene: 12. Germline loops: CDR1 SGHTA, CDR2 FQGNSA. The CDR3 sequence: CASSVGLAITSEQYF. As DNA, the CDR3 is TGTGCCAGCAGCGTAGGACTAGCTATAACTTCCGAGCAGTACTTC.

This clone was seen only a few times. The chain carries TRBV7-2 and TRBJ2-7; TRBD2 aligns across 12 bases. Germline V gene lookup returns CDR1 SGHTA and CDR2 FQGNSA. With V trimmed by 1 base and J by 6 bases, 10 bases remained unmatched. The CDR3 spans 17 residues. CDR3 nucleotides: TGTGCCAGCAGCTTAGGTTTAGGGCTAGCGGGAGGGTCCGAGCAGTACTTC. As protein: CASSLGLGLAGGSEQYF. The full variable domain, completed using reference TRBV7-2 and TRBJ2-7, is GAGVSQSPSNKVTEKGKDVELRCDPISGHTALYWYRQSLGQGLEFLIYFQGNSAPDKSGLPSDRFSAERTGGSVSTLTIQRTQQEDSAVYLCASSLGLGLAGGSEQYFGPGTRLTVT.

V and J are TRBV6-6 and TRBJ2-1; D gene uncertain. V shed 0 bases and J shed 4 bases, with 7 bases lying between them. Germline-derived CDR1 and CDR2 are MNHNY and SVGAGI (reference sequence). CDR3 size: 14 residues. Here the CDR3 DNA reads TGTGCCAGCAGTTACTCGAGGCAGTACAATGAGCAGTTCTTC. This codes for CASSYSRQYNEQFF.